This is a list of T cell receptor beta chains from one sample in a study of regulatory T cells in long-lasting Graves disease. TCRdb re-derived calls from the multiplex PCR reads in MiXCR, one entry per CDR3 protein. The sample shows roughly 520,000 distinct CDR3 sequences, 12% of them seen only once. The same sample was also studied in work on T cells in Graves' hyperthyroidism and ophthalmopathy.

Sample: peripheral blood mononuclear cells (PBMCs), taken at new diagnosis, from a patient treated with antithyroid drugs. These receptors were collected from a young woman with Graves disease. CDR3s leave out the opening cysteine and the closing phenylalanine or tryptophan. A D gene is named only where the DNA matches it firmly. A row's size may be missing; if present it is once, few, many or a size class.

. | . | TRBV19 | ASSISQRYQPQH
TRBD2 | many | TRBV6-2/TRBV6-3 | ASSPQGLQETQY
. | many | TRBV2 | ATRFGPGTDTQY
. | many | TRBV6-5 | ASSSGLHTRDEQF
TRBD1 | once | TRBV5-6 | ASSRGPDRDHNEQF
. | many | TRBV5-5 | ASSLGLGPFYEQY
. | few | TRBV5-4 | ASSLANGGSYGYT
. | . | TRBV3-1 | ASSQVPDMNNEAF
. | . | TRBV20-1 | SAVRGVGYGYT
. | many | TRBV12-3/TRBV12-4 | ASSPGEGPNTEAF
TRBD2 | . | TRBV20-1 | SAKREGSYEQC
. | many | TRBV4-2 | ASSQLSGGVSTDTQY
. | many | TRBV7-3 | ASSFPSGANVLT
. | . | TRBV10-1 | ASSIYRESVFGRSMNTEAF
. | many | TRBV7-9 | ASSLGKIGRNTEAF
TRBD2 | . | TRBV7-2 | ASSSPLLAGGPLGYEQY
TRBD2 | many | TRBV30 | AWAGGYEQY
. | . | TRBV20-1 | SAGDRRAEETQY
. | many | TRBV28 | ASSLRGLGDTQY
. | many | TRBV9 | ASSVEMATTEAF
. | many | TRBV24-1 | ATSGIEGGQPQH
. | many | TRBV30 | AWSVWGYGGNTIY
. | many | TRBV6-1 | ATSRGAGAEAF
. | . | TRBV27 | ASREYGNANYGYT
. | . | TRBV7-2 | ASSLIRTDTQY
. | many | TRBV11-2 | ASSLGFGNEQF
. | many | TRBV20-1 | SARIRNGAEAF
. | many | TRBV30 | AWSTAFNSPLH